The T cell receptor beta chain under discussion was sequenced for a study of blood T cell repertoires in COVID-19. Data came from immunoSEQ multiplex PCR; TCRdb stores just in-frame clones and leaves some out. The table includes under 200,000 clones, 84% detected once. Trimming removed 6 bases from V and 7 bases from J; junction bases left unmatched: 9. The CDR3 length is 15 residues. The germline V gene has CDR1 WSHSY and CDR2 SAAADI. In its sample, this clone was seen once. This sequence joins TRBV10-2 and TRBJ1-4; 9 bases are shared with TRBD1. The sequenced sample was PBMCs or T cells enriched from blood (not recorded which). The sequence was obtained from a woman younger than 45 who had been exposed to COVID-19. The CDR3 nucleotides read TGCGCCAGCAGCGAACAGGGGGCGCTGAGTGAAAAACTGTTTTTT. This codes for CASSEQGALSEKLFF.